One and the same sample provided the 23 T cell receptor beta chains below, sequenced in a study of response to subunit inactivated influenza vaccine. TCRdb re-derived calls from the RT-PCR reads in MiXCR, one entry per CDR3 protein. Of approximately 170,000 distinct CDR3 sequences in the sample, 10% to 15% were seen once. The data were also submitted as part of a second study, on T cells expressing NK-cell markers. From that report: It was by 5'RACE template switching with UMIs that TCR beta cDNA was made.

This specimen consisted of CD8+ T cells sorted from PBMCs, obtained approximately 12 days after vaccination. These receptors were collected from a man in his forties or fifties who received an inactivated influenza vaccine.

The CDR3 protein is CASSFSAGNTEAFF. In DNA, the CDR3 is TGTGCCAGCAGTTTCTCAGCTGGGAACACTGAAGCTTTCTTT. The rearrangement uses TRBV12-3 or TRBV12-4 and TRBJ1-1; D is unclear. The CDR3 totals 14 residues. V was cut by 3 bases and J by 1 base, with 9 bases left in between.

CDR3 region: CASLGGAPSSYNEQFF. CDR3 DNA sequence: TGTGCCAGCCTTGGCGGGGCGCCGAGCTCCTACAATGAGCAGTTCTTC. The chain combines TRBV2 with TRBJ2-1; maybe TRBD2 (6 bases). CDR3 length equals 16 residues. Germline V gene lookup returns CDR1 SNHLY and CDR2 FYNNEI. V shed 8 bases and J shed 0 bases, with 17 bases lying between them.

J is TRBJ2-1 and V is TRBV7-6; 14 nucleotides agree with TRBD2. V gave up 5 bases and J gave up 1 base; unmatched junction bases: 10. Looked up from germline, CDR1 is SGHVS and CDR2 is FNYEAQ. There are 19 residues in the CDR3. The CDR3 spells CASSLNIRTSGRSYNEQFF. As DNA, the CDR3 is TGTGCCAGCAGCCTCAATATCCGGACTAGCGGGAGGTCCTACAATGAGCAGTTCTTC.

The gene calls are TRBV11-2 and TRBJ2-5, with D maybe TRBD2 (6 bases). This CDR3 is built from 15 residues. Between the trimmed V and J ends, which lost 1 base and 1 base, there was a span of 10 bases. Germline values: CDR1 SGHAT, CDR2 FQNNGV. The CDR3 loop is CASSLVAGRQETQYF. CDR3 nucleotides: TGTGCCAGCAGCTTAGTGGCGGGGCGCCAAGAGACCCAGTACTTC.

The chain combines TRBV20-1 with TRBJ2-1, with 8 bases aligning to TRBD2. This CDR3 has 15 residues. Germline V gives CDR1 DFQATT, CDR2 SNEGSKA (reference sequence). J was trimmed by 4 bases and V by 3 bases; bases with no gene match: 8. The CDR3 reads CSASGRAEAYNEQFF. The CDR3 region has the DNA TGCAGTGCTAGCGGGAGGGCCGAGGCTTACAATGAGCAGTTCTTC.

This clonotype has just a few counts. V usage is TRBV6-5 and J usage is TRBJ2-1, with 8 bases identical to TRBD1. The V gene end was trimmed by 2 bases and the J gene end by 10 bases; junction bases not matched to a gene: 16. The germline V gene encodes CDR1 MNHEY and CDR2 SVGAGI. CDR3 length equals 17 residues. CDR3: CASSYGAGGQGIGEQFF. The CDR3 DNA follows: TGTGCCAGCAGTTACGGAGCAGGGGGCCAGGGGATTGGGGAGCAGTTCTTC.

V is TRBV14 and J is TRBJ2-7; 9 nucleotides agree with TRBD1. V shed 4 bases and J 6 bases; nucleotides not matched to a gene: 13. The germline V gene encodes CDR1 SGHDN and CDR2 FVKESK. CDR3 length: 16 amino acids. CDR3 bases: TGTGCCAGCAGCCCTCGACCGGGACAGGGAGGCCTCGAGCAGTACTTC. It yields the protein CASSPRPGQGGLEQYF.

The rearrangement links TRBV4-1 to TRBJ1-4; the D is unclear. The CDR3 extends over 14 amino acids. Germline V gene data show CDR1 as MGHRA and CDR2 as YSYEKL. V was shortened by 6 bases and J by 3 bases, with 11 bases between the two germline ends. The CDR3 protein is CASSLREANEKLFF. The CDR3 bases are TGCGCCAGCAGTCTGAGGGAGGCTAATGAAAAACTGTTTTTT.

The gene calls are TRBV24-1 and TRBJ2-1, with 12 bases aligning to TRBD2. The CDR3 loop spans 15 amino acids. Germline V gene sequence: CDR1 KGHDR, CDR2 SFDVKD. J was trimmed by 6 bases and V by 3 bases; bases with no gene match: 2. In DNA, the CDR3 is TGTGCCACCAGTGATAGGACTAGCGGGGTCAATGAGCAGTTCTTC. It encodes CATSDRTSGVNEQFF.

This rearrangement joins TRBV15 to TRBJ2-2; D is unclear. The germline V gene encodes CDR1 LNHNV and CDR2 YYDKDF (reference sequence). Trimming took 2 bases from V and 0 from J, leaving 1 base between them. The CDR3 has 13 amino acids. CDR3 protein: CATSRPNTGELFF. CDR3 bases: TGTGCCACCAGCAGACCGAACACCGGGGAGCTGTTTTTT.

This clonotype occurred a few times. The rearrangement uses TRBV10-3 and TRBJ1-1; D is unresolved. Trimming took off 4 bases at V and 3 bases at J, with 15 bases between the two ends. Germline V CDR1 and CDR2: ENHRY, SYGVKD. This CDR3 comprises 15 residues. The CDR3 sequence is CAISVNIGHDTEAFF. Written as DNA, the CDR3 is TGTGCCATCAGTGTTAACATCGGGCATGACACTGAAGCTTTCTTT.

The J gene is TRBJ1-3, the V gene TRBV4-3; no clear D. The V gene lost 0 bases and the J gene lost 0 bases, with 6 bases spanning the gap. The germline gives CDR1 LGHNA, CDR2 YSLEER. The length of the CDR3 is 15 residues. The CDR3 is CASSQDRTSGNTIYF. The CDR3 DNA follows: TGCGCCAGCAGCCAAGACAGGACCTCTGGAAACACCATATATTTT.

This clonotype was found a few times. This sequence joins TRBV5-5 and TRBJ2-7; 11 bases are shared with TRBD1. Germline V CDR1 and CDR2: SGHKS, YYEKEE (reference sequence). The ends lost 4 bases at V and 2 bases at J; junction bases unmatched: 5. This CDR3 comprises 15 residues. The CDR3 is CASSVGTGGAYEQYF. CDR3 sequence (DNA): TGTGCCAGCAGCGTAGGGACAGGGGGAGCCTACGAGCAGTACTTC.

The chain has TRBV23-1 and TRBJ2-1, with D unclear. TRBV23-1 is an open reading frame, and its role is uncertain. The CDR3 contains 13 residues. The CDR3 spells CARRRRSYNEQFF. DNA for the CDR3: TGCGCTAGGCGGAGACGGTCCTACAATGAGCAGTTCTTC.

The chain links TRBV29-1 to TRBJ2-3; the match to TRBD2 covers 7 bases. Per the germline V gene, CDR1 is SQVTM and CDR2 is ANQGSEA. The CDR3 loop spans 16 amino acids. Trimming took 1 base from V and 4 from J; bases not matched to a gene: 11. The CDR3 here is CSVEVLRSGAADTQYF. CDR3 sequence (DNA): TGCAGCGTTGAAGTTCTTCGGAGCGGGGCCGCAGATACGCAGTATTTT.

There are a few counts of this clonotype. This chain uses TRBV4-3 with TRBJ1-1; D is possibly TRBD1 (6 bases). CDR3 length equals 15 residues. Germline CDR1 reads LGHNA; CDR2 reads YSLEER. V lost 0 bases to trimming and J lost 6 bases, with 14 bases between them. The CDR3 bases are TGCGCCAGCAGCCAAGAAGGGGGAGGGAGGCCTGAAGCTTTCTTT. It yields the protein CASSQEGGGRPEAFF.

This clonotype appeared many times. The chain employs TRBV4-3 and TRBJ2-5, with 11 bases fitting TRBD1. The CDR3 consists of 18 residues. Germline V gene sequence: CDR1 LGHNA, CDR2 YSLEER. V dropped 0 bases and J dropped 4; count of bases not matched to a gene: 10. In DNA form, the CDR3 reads TGCGCCAGCAGCCAAGACTACTTCGGACAGGGGGCCGGAGAGACCCAGTACTTC. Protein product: CASSQDYFGQGAGETQYF.

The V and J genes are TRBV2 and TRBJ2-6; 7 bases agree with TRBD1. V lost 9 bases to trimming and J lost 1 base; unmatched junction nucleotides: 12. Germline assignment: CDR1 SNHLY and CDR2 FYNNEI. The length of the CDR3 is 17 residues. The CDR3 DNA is TGTGCCAGTTCTCTACAGGGGACCTTTTCTGGGGCCAACGTCCTGACTTTC. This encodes CASSLQGTFSGANVLTF. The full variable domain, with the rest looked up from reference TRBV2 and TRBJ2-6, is EPEVTQTPSHQVTQMGQEVILRCVPISNHLYFYWYRQILGQKVEFLVSFYNNEISEKSEIFDDQFSVERPDGSNFTLKIRSTKLEDSAMYFCASSLQGTFSGANVLTFGAGSRLTVL.

The CDR3 DNA reads as TGTGCCAGCAGCTCTTCCATCCAGTATAGCACAGATACGCAGTATTTT. It translates to CASSSSIQYSTDTQYF. The J gene is TRBJ2-3, the V gene TRBV7-2; no clear D gene. Trimming left V 4 bases short and J 0 bases short, with 14 bases between. The CDR3 extends over 16 amino acids. Germline loops: CDR1 SGHTA, CDR2 FQGNSA.

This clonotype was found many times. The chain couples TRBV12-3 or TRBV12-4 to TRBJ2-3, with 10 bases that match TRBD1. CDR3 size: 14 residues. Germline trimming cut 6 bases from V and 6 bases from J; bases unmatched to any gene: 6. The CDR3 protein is CASSMDRGVDTQYF. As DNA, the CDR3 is TGTGCCAGCAGCATGGACAGGGGGGTGGATACGCAGTATTTT.

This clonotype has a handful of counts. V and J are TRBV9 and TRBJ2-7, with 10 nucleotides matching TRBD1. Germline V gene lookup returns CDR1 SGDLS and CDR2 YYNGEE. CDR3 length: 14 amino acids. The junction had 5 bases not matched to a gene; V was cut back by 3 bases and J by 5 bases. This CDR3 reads CASSARDRGNEQYF. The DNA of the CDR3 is TGTGCCAGCAGCGCCCGGGACAGGGGAAACGAGCAGTACTTC.

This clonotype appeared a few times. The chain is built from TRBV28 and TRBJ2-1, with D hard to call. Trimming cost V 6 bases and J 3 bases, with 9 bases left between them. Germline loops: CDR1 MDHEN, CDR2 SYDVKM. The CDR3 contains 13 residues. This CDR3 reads CASSRALYNEQFF. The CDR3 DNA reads TGTGCCAGCAGCCGAGCGCTCTACAATGAGCAGTTCTTC.

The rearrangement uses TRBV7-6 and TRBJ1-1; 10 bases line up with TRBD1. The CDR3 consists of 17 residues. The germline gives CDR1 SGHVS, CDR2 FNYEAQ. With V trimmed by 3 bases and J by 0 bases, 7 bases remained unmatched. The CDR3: CASSLPDRGKLNTEAFF. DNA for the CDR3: TGTGCCAGCAGCTTGCCGGACAGGGGGAAATTGAACACTGAAGCTTTCTTT.